One sample yielded the 22 T cell receptor beta chains listed below, sequenced in a study of T cell repertoires in aging, cancer and after chemotherapy. Rearranged V-D-J TRB sequences were amplified with a mixed TRB-A/B primer pool. A single record per CDR3 protein comes from TCRdb applying MiXCR to the multiplex PCR reads. The table records approximately 4,300 distinct CDR3 sequences, 40% of them present only once. The template was genomic DNA from peripheral blood, not RNA. The sequencing sample was made of blood. All receptors come from a human donor with a solid tumor.

This clonotype was counted a single time. The V and J genes are TRBV6-2 or TRBV6-3 and TRBJ1-1; TRBD1 might be the D (6 bases). The CDR3 covers 13 residues. Per germline, CDR1 MNHEY and CDR2 SVGEGT. The V gene lost 2 bases and the J gene lost 6 bases, with 10 bases spanning the gap. This CDR3 is CASSYLGQSEAFF. The CDR3 DNA reads as TGTGCCAGCAGTTACCTCGGACAGTCTGAAGCTTTCTTT.

This clonotype has more than one count but fewer than ten. The V and J genes are TRBV10-3 and TRBJ1-1; D ambiguous. The CDR3 runs to 16 residues. V was trimmed by 0 bases and J by 3 bases, leaving 14 bases between them. Per germline, CDR1 ENHRY and CDR2 SYGVKD. In nucleotides, the CDR3 is TGTGCCATCAGTGAGTCGACGGCGGGGTTGTACACTGAAGCTTTCTTT. This encodes CAISESTAGLYTEAFF.

This chain joins TRBV29-1 and TRBJ1-2, with a possible D match to TRBD1 (6 bases). The CDR3 totals 12 residues. CDR1 and CDR2 from the germline V gene are SQVTM and ANQGSEA. The germline V and J ends were trimmed by 4 bases and 0 bases, with 6 bases remaining between them. The CDR3 sequence is CSVGTANYGYTF. In DNA, the CDR3 is TGCAGCGTTGGGACAGCTAACTATGGCTACACCTTC.

This chain connects TRBV28 to TRBJ2-1; D is possibly TRBD2 (7 bases). Per the germline V gene, CDR1 is MDHEN and CDR2 is SYDVKM. V was trimmed by 5 bases and J by 10 bases, leaving 18 bases between them. This CDR3 is 14 amino acids long. The CDR3 nucleotides read TGTGCCAGCAGTAGGCTAGCGGCAACAGGGGAGCAGTTCTTC. Translation gives CASSRLAATGEQFF.

This chain connects TRBV7-2 to TRBJ2-1; 7 bases are shared with TRBD2. V was clipped by 3 bases and J by 4 bases; unmatched bases: 6. The CDR3 has 15 residues. Germline loops: CDR1 SGHTA, CDR2 FQGNSA. This CDR3 is CASSFTSSGYNEQFF. The CDR3 DNA reads as TGTGCCAGCAGCTTCACCTCTAGCGGATACAATGAGCAGTTCTTC.

This clonotype is medium-sized in the sample. The chain joins TRBV6-5 to TRBJ1-2, with 8 bases identical to TRBD1. From germline, CDR1 is MNHEY and CDR2 SVGAGI. Germline trimming cut 1 base from V and 6 bases from J; bases unmatched to any gene: 4. This CDR3 has 14 amino acids. The CDR3 protein is CASSYWGQEDGYTF. The CDR3 nucleotides are TGTGCCAGCAGTTACTGGGGACAGGAGGATGGCTACACCTTC.

The chain recombines TRBV30 with TRBJ2-7; D is perhaps TRBD1 (6 bases). The germline gives CDR1 GTSNPN, CDR2 SVGIG (reference sequence). The CDR3 extends over 14 amino acids. Trimming took 5 bases from V and 6 from J, leaving 20 bases between them. CDR3 protein: CAWEGGGPPSEQYF. The CDR3 nucleotides read TGTGCCTGGGAGGGTGGGGGCCCGCCCAGCGAGCAGTACTTC.

The V and J genes are TRBV19 and TRBJ1-6; D is unclear. The CDR3 covers 16 residues. Germline V gene lookup returns CDR1 LNHDA and CDR2 SQIVND (reference sequence). With 4 bases removed from V and 0 bases from J, the gap between germline ends came to 10 bases. The CDR3 here is CASSTDMSSYNSPLHF. In DNA, the CDR3 is TGTGCCAGTAGTACAGACATGAGCTCCTATAATTCACCCCTCCACTTT.

The chain combines TRBV7-2 with TRBJ2-2, with TRBD1 identical over 7 bases. The CDR3 covers 17 residues. CDR1 SGHTA and CDR2 FQGNSA come from the germline V gene. Germline trimming cut 5 bases from V and 0 bases from J; bases unmatched to any gene: 9. Here the CDR3 DNA reads TGTGCCAGCAGCCGATTCCGGACAGGCCCGAACACCGGGGAGCTGTTTTTT. It translates to CASSRFRTGPNTGELFF.

The V gene is TRBV5-4, the J gene TRBJ2-7; no definite D call. V was clipped by 1 base and J by 5 bases, with 10 bases between them. Germline CDR1 and CDR2: SGHNT and YYREEE (reference sequence). The CDR3 runs to 13 residues. The CDR3 here is CASSLFSTHEQYF. The CDR3 DNA reads as TGTGCCAGCAGCTTGTTTTCGACTCACGAGCAGTACTTC.

This chain links TRBV6-5 with TRBJ2-3; 8 bases fit TRBD2. From germline, CDR1 is MNHEY and CDR2 SVGAGI. The CDR3 runs 17 residues. V was pared by 2 bases and J by 0 bases, with 7 bases of the junction left unmatched. This CDR3 is CASSYDRTSPSTDTQYF. CDR3 in DNA: TGTGCCAGCAGTTACGATCGGACTAGCCCTAGCACAGATACGCAGTATTTT.

This chain connects TRBV6-5 to TRBJ1-2, with 8 bases that match TRBD1. Trimming at V came to 7 bases and at J to 7 bases, leaving 14 bases not matched to a gene. The CDR3 is 15 residues long. Germline V lookup: CDR1 MNHEY, CDR2 SVGAGI. CDR3 residues: CASKRTGLVKGGYTF. CDR3 sequence (DNA): TGTGCCAGCAAGAGGACAGGGTTGGTTAAGGGTGGCTACACCTTC.

The chain links TRBV7-6 to TRBJ1-1; 8 nucleotides align to TRBD1. V dropped 4 bases and J dropped 4; count of bases not matched to a gene: 5. Germline assignment: CDR1 SGHVS and CDR2 FNYEAQ. This CDR3 is 14 amino acids long. DNA for the CDR3: TGTGCCAGCAGCTGGGGACAGGCAGGCACTGAAGCTTTCTTT. Translated: CASSWGQAGTEAFF.

The V call is TRBV5-1, the J call TRBJ1-1, with 12 positions matching TRBD1. The CDR3 is 16 residues long. V trimming: 4 bases; J trimming: 6 bases; junction bases outside the gene matches: 10. CDR1 is SGHRS and CDR2 is YFSETQ in the germline V gene. CDR3 in DNA: TGCGCCAGCAGCACGCGCTCGGGACAGGGGGCCGCTGAAGCTTTCTTT. It encodes CASSTRSGQGAAEAFF.

Notes on this clonotype: Germline is not matched at one junction end, which may reflect a read error. The chain employs TRBV4-2 and TRBJ1-2, with D tentatively TRBD1 (6 bases). The germline CDR1 and CDR2 sequences are LGHNA and YNFKEQ. This CDR3 has 16 residues. The CDR3 protein is CASSQDTGAESYGYTF. As DNA, the CDR3 is TGCGCCAGCAGCCAAGACACGGGGGCCGAGTCTTATGGCTACACCTTC.

The CDR3 spells CAIRGAAELTDTQYF. The CDR3 region has the DNA TGTGCCATCAGAGGGGCAGCGGAGCTCACAGATACGCAGTATTTT. The rearrangement joins TRBV10-3 to TRBJ2-3; D is tentatively TRBD1 or TRBD2 (5 bases each). The CDR3 is made up of 15 amino acids. V lost 6 bases to trimming and J lost 2 bases, with 15 bases between them. Per the germline V gene, CDR1 is ENHRY and CDR2 is SYGVKD.

The V gene is TRBV7-9, the J gene TRBJ2-7; D tentatively reads TRBD1 or TRBD2 (5 bases each). The CDR3 consists of 13 residues. The germline V gene has CDR1 SEHNR and CDR2 FQNEAQ (reference sequence). V dropped 5 bases and J dropped 4 bases, with 12 bases sitting between them. CDR3 DNA sequence: TGTGCCAGCAGCGAAGGGGACGGGTACGAGCAGTACTTC. It codes for CASSEGDGYEQYF.

By share, this clonotype counts as medium-sized (0.01 to 0.1%). Here the CDR3 reads CASSSPGSTYEQYF. The CDR3 DNA sequence: TGTGCCAGTAGTTCTCCCGGATCCACCTACGAGCAGTACTTC. V and J are TRBV19 and TRBJ2-7, with D uncertain. Germline CDR1 reads LNHDA; CDR2 reads SQIVND (reference sequence). V was cut by 5 bases and J by 2 bases, with 13 bases left in between. The CDR3 is made up of 14 amino acids.

The V call is TRBV19, the J call TRBJ2-2; D uncertain. The CDR3 contains 15 residues. Trimming cost V 1 base and J 0 bases, with 6 bases left between them. Germline V gene lookup returns CDR1 LNHDA and CDR2 SQIVND (reference sequence). The CDR3 nucleotides are TGTGCCAGTAGTATAGGGCCCTCGAACACCGGGGAGCTGTTTTTT. As protein: CASSIGPSNTGELFF. The full variable domain, completed using reference TRBV19 and TRBJ2-2, is DGGITQSPKYLFRKEGQNVTLSCEQNLNHDAMYWYRQDPGQGLRLIYYSQIVNDFQKGDIAEGYSVSREKKESFPLTVTSAQKNPTAFYLCASSIGPSNTGELFFGEGSRLTVL.

This rearrangement joins TRBV27 to TRBJ2-1, with TRBD2 matching over 8 bases. V was clipped by 5 bases and J by 6 bases; unmatched bases: 9. The germline V gene encodes CDR1 MNHEY and CDR2 SMNVEV (reference sequence). This CDR3 has 15 residues. The CDR3 sequence is CASSIRLAPTNEQFF. The CDR3 region has the DNA TGTGCCAGCAGTATCCGACTAGCGCCGACCAATGAGCAGTTCTTC.

This chain connects TRBV7-9 to TRBJ2-2; 9 bases line up with TRBD1. Germline-derived CDR1 and CDR2 are SEHNR and FQNEAQ (reference sequence). With V trimmed by 1 base and J by 4 bases, 13 bases remained unmatched. This CDR3 is built from 19 residues. The CDR3 is CASSLGRQWTGVLTGELFF. Here the CDR3 DNA reads TGTGCCAGCAGCTTAGGACGTCAGTGGACAGGGGTCCTCACCGGGGAGCTGTTTTTT.

The chain links TRBV7-2 to TRBJ2-7, with D perhaps given as TRBD1 or TRBD2 (5 bases each). V gave up 1 base and J gave up 0 bases, with 7 bases separating them. Germline V lookup: CDR1 SGHTA, CDR2 FQGNSA. The CDR3 contains 14 residues. The CDR3 coding sequence is TGTGCCAGCAGCTTAGAGGGGAGCTCCTACGAGCAGTACTTC. It is translated as CASSLEGSSYEQYF.